These T cell receptor beta chains were read from a single sample in a study of identifying expanded T cells in peripheral blood. The table came from immunoSEQ multiplex PCR; TCRdb's copy has only in-frame clones and leaves some out. Of more than 45,000 clones listed, approximately 83% were seen once; the top ten hold roughly a sixth. Sequenced: blood. These receptors all come from a person aged 18 to 70 in good health. Each CDR3 is given with its conserved first and last residue. A D gene is named only where the DNA matches it firmly. Clone size is not always given. Where it is, it says once, few, many or a class for expanded clones.

j_gene,d_gene,abundance,v_gene,CDR3aa,CDR3nt
TRBJ1-5,NA,NA,TRBV5-8,CASRRTIGSNQPQHF,TGTGCCAGCAGACGCACTATTGGGAGCAATCAGCCCCAGCATTTT
TRBJ2-1,NA,NA,TRBV10-3,CAISEFGAGNSNEQFF,TGTGCCATCAGTGAGTTCGGGGCGGGTAATTCCAATGAGCAGTTCTTC
TRBJ1-1,NA,NA,TRBV5-1,CASSLAGSLNTEAFF,TGCGCCAGCAGCTTGGCCGGGTCGCTGAACACTGAAGCTTTCTTT
TRBJ2-1,TRBD1,NA,TRBV19,CASSPDRASYNEQFF,TGTGCCAGTAGTCCCGACAGGGCGAGCTACAATGAGCAGTTCTTC
TRBJ1-5,TRBD1,NA,TRBV6-4,CASTEGVRQGGQPQHF,TGTGCCAGCACCGAGGGTGTCCGACAGGGAGGCCAGCCCCAGCATTTT
TRBJ2-1,TRBD2,once,TRBV7-8,CASSRSGGSSYNEQFF,TGTGCCAGCAGCAGGAGCGGGGGAAGCTCCTACAATGAGCAGTTCTTC
TRBJ1-2,NA,NA,TRBV9,CASSPIGQRAAVVGGYTF,TGTGCCAGCAGCCCCATCGGCCAGCGGGCTGCTGTGGTGGGTGGCTACACCTTC
TRBJ1-2,NA,NA,TRBV6-1,CASSEVGGRYGYTF,TGTGCCAGCAGTGAAGTTGGGGGGAGGTATGGCTACACCTTC
TRBJ1-5,NA,NA,TRBV6-1,CASSDRGREQPQHF,TGTGCCAGCAGTGATCGGGGCAGGGAGCAGCCCCAGCATTTT
TRBJ2-1,TRBD2,NA,TRBV19,CASSAPPGLAGVPSYNEQFF,TGTGCCAGTAGTGCTCCCCCGGGACTAGCGGGGGTACCCTCCTACAATGAGCAGTTCTTC
TRBJ2-5,NA,NA,TRBV5-1,CASSLVPGEETQYF,TGCGCCAGCAGCTTGGTCCCAGGGGAGGAGACCCAGTACTTC
TRBJ1-2,TRBD1,NA,TRBV6-6,CASSSRTGAGYGYTF,TGTGCCAGCAGTTCCCGGACAGGGGCGGGCTATGGCTACACCTTC
TRBJ2-3,NA,NA,TRBV30,CAWTQIGLAGDTQYF,TGTGCCTGGACCCAAATTGGGCTGGCTGGAGATACGCAGTATTTT
TRBJ1-4,NA,NA,TRBV6-1,CASREEIWYEKLFF,TGTGCCAGCAGGGAGGAAATTTGGTATGAAAAACTGTTTTTT
TRBJ2-3,TRBD1,NA,TRBV19,CASSIGYRDRVLPDTQYF,TGTGCCAGTAGTATAGGATACCGGGACAGGGTGCTTCCAGATACGCAGTATTTT
TRBJ2-5,NA,NA,TRBV6-1,CASSERKETQYF,TGTGCCAGCAGTGAAAGGAAAGAGACCCAGTACTTC
TRBJ2-7,TRBD2,NA,TRBV11-2,CASSRTRVWDYEQYF,TGTGCCAGCAGCCGGACTAGAGTATGGGACTACGAGCAGTACTTC
TRBJ2-1,TRBD2,once,TRBV6-6,CASIPSGRVRDNEQFF,TGTGCCAGCATTCCTAGCGGGAGGGTACGTGACAATGAGCAGTTCTTC
TRBJ1-5,NA,few,TRBV19,CASCAARGRNQPQHF,TGTGCCAGCTGCGCGGCTAGGGGCCGCAATCAGCCCCAGCATTTT
TRBJ2-7,TRBD2,NA,TRBV9,CASSVGASGSYEQYF,TGTGCCAGCAGCGTAGGGGCTAGCGGGAGCTACGAGCAGTACTTC
TRBJ2-5,NA,once,TRBV7-8,CASSPDVATQYF,TGTGCCAGCAGCCCGGATGTGGCGACCCAGTACTTC
TRBJ2-7,NA,NA,TRBV5-6,CASSPETRSYEQYF,TGTGCCAGCAGCCCTGAGACTCGATCCTACGAGCAGTACTTC
TRBJ2-5,TRBD1,once,TRBV5-4,CASSRDRGTIETQYF,TGTGCCAGCAGCCGGGACAGGGGGACAATAGAGACCCAGTACTTC
TRBJ2-1,NA,NA,TRBV19,CASTNRRTAYNEQFF,TGTGCCAGTACCAATCGAAGGACCGCCTACAATGAGCAGTTCTTC
TRBJ2-1,TRBD2,NA,TRBV5-1,CASRMRELGDNEQFF,TGCGCCAGCAGGATGCGGGAGCTCGGCGACAATGAGCAGTTCTTC
TRBJ1-4,TRBD1,once,TRBV5-8,CASSFGTVFREKLFF,TGTGCCAGCAGCTTCGGGACAGTTTTTAGGGAAAAACTGTTTTTT
TRBJ1-2,TRBD1,few,TRBV5-4,CASSSGDRATSAYTF,TGTGCCAGCAGCTCTGGGGACAGGGCAACAAGTGCCTACACCTTC
TRBJ1-3,TRBD1,NA,TRBV7-9,CASSPTGTGNGNTIYF,TGTGCCAGCAGCCCGACCGGGACAGGGAACGGAAACACCATATATTTT
TRBJ1-2,NA,NA,TRBV30,CAWSPGSNYGYTF,TGTGCCTGGAGCCCAGGGAGTAACTATGGCTACACCTTC
TRBJ2-3,NA,NA,TRBV5-1,CASSLFGRHTDTQYF,TGCGCCAGCAGCTTGTTTGGCAGACACACAGATACGCAGTATTTT
TRBJ2-5,NA,NA,TRBV5-1,CASSSKGAGETQYF,TGCGCCAGCAGCTCCAAGGGGGCGGGGGAGACCCAGTACTTC
TRBJ2-2,NA,NA,TRBV5-1,CASSSRGRDTGELFF,TGCGCCAGCAGCTCCAGGGGGAGGGACACCGGGGAGCTGTTTTTT
TRBJ1-4,NA,NA,TRBV5-1,CASSLGQGSEKLFF,TGCGCCAGCAGCTTGGGTCAGGGCAGTGAAAAACTGTTTTTT
TRBJ2-3,TRBD2,NA,TRBV11-2,CASSFTSGSDTQYF,TGTGCCAGCAGCTTTACTAGCGGGAGTGATACGCAGTATTTT
TRBJ2-1,TRBD2,NA,TRBV11-2,CASSLDLAGVYNEQFF,TGTGCCAGCAGCTTAGATCTAGCGGGCGTTTACAATGAGCAGTTCTTC
TRBJ2-1,TRBD1,NA,TRBV12-5,CASGSTGTGLGAEQFF,TGTGCTAGTGGTTCAACCGGGACAGGTTTGGGAGCTGAGCAGTTCTTC
TRBJ2-5,NA,NA,TRBV2,CASRIGGVETQYF,TGTGCCAGCAGGATCGGCGGGGTGGAGACCCAGTACTTC
TRBJ2-5,TRBD2,NA,TRBV7-9,CASSRYALTSEESQYF,TGTGCCAGCAGCCGATACGCTTTGACTAGCGAGGAGTCCCAGTACTTC
TRBJ2-1,NA,NA,TRBV5-1,CASSLSKGIFNEQFF,TGCGCCAGCAGCTTATCGAAGGGGATCTTCAATGAGCAGTTCTTC
TRBJ1-1,NA,NA,TRBV5-1,CASSLSGSEAFF,TGCGCCAGCAGCTTGAGCGGCAGTGAAGCTTTCTTT
TRBJ1-2,NA,NA,TRBV14,CASSPLEENYGYTF,TGTGCCAGCAGCCCCCTGGAGGAGAACTATGGCTACACCTTC
TRBJ1-1,TRBD1,NA,TRBV2,CASTDRGRNTEAFF,TGTGCCAGCACCGACAGGGGAAGGAACACTGAAGCTTTCTTT
TRBJ2-5,NA,NA,TRBV11-2,CASSRDLKETQYF,TGTGCCAGCAGCCGGGACTTAAAAGAGACCCAGTACTTC
TRBJ1-2,TRBD1,NA,TRBV19,CASREDRARANYGYTF,TGTGCCAGTAGGGAGGACAGGGCGAGGGCTAACTATGGCTACACCTTC
TRBJ1-1,TRBD1,NA,TRBV10-3,CAISDLGRTGGTEAFF,TGTGCCATCAGTGACTTGGGGAGGACAGGGGGGACTGAAGCTTTCTTT
TRBJ2-1,NA,NA,TRBV10-2,CASSESTLSPYNEQFF,TGCGCCAGCAGTGAGTCGACTCTCTCGCCGTACAATGAGCAGTTCTTC
TRBJ2-3,NA,NA,TRBV9,CASSVGGSTDTQYF,TGTGCCAGCAGCGTGGGAGGTAGCACAGATACGCAGTATTTT
TRBJ2-7,TRBD1,NA,TRBV7-9,CASSPGQKNYEQYF,TGTGCCAGCAGCCCGGGACAGAAGAATTACGAGCAGTACTTC
TRBJ2-1,NA,NA,TRBV11-2,CASSFRGTFPRQFF,TGTGCCAGCAGCTTTCGAGGGACTTTCCCCCGACAGTTCTTC
TRBJ2-5,TRBD2,NA,TRBV9,CASSPGTSGVRQTQYF,TGTGCCAGCAGCCCAGGGACTAGCGGAGTCCGTCAGACCCAGTACTTC
TRBJ1-2,NA,NA,TRBV6-5,CASSYSQGYGYTF,TGTGCCAGCAGTTATTCACAGGGATATGGCTACACCTTC
TRBJ2-7,TRBD2,NA,TRBV13,CASSSRDYSEQYF,TGTGCCAGCAGCTCGAGGGACTACTCCGAGCAGTACTTC
TRBJ2-2,TRBD2,NA,TRBV5-1,CASSLLGGGASGELFF,TGCGCCAGCAGCTTGCTCGGCGGGGGGGCCTCCGGGGAGCTGTTTTTT
TRBJ1-6,TRBD1,few,TRBV7-3,CASSLERQGTPLHF,TGTGCCAGCAGCTTAGAGAGACAGGGAACACCCCTCCACTTT
TRBJ2-5,NA,NA,TRBV18,CASSPPTQQDQYF,TGTGCCAGCTCACCACCTACCCAACAGGACCAGTACTTC
TRBJ2-1,TRBD2,NA,TRBV18,CASSPYSLGRVDEQFF,TGTGCCAGCTCACCTTACAGTCTCGGGAGGGTGGATGAGCAGTTCTTC